This TCR beta chain was identified in a study of blood T cells in healthy people across ages. Background on the study: Capturing about one barcoded beta molecule per two T cells was achieved by template switching.

A minimum of 7 million PBMCs was isolated per sample. The second PCR ran roughly 7 to 12 cycles with a sample-barcoded 5' primer and J-beta primers. A template-switch adaptor that had 12 random nucleotides put a tag on each cDNA molecule. TCRdb called the 5' RACE reads again in MiXCR, with one record for every CDR3 protein. The sample lists 550,000 to 600,000 distinct CDR3 sequences, 25% to 30% occurring once. This clonotype was found a few times. The target antigen is unknown. Findings and caveats of the study: Because donor CMV status was unknown, expanded clonotype changes were possibly confounded.

V trimming: 10 bases; J trimming: 8 bases; junction bases outside the gene matches: 14. The length of the CDR3 is 15 residues. Germline V gene lookup returns CDR1 MNHEY and CDR2 SVGAGI. The clonotype comes from a woman between 65 and 79 years old in good health. The sample comprised blood. The V and J genes are TRBV6-5 and TRBJ1-2; 12 bases line up with TRBD1. The CDR3 nucleotides read TGTGCCATCCAATCTCCGGGACAGGGGGCGGGCGGCTACACCTTC. Its protein product is CAIQSPGQGAGGYTF.